These T cell receptor beta chains were read from a single sample in a study of T cells in Graves' hyperthyroidism and ophthalmopathy. One entry per CDR3 protein results from TCRdb running MiXCR on the multiplex PCR reads. Of hundreds of thousands of distinct CDR3 sequences in the sample, about 15% are singletons; the top ten hold approximately 13%. Sequencing was carried out using blood. Receptors originate from a woman aged 35 to 49 with Graves' hyperthyroidism. The CDR3 runs from the conserved cysteine through the conserved F or W. The D gene is left open where the match is weak. A clone size is listed for some rows: how often the clone was seen (once, few, many), or a class if it is expanded.

abundance | j_gene | d_gene | v_gene | CDR3aa | CDR3nt
many | TRBJ1-2 | . | TRBV12-3/TRBV12-4 | CASTAQARGYGYTF | TGTGCCAGCACCGCCCAAGCCCGGGGCTATGGCTACACCTTC
few | TRBJ2-1 | TRBD1 | TRBV29-1 | CSVGQGGYNEQFF | TGCAGCGTCGGACAGGGTGGTTACAATGAGCAGTTCTTC
many | TRBJ2-2 | . | TRBV10-3 | CAISAAANTGELFF | TGTGCCATCAGTGCAGCCGCGAACACCGGGGAGCTGTTTTTT
many | TRBJ2-7 | . | TRBV20-1 | CSARTAVLRSYEQYF | TGCAGTGCTAGGACGGCGGTTCTTAGGTCCTACGAGCAGTACTTC
many | TRBJ2-5 | . | TRBV5-1 | CASSLNVGQETQYF | TGCGCCAGCAGCTTGAACGTGGGACAAGAGACCCAGTACTTC
. | TRBJ1-1 | . | TRBV11-3 | CASSFMPAEGFTEAFF | TGTGCCAGCAGCTTTATGCCAGCGGAGGGCTTCACTGAAGCTTTCTTT
many | TRBJ1-2 | . | TRBV28 | CASSSGMLSGSYGYTF | TGTGCCAGCAGTTCCGGGATGCTATCAGGAAGCTATGGCTACACCTTC
few | TRBJ2-5 | TRBD1 | TRBV29-1 | CSVPGQPQETQYF | TGCAGCGTGCCGGGACAGCCCCAAGAGACCCAGTACTTC
. | TRBJ2-2 | TRBD2 | TRBV12-3/TRBV12-4 | CASIRGTSGVIGELFF | TGTGCCAGCATTAGGGGGACTAGCGGTGTTATCGGGGAGCTGTTTTTT
. | TRBJ2-2 | . | TRBV27 | CASRSRAAPLFTGELFF | TGTGCCAGCCGGTCGCGGGCCGCCCCTCTGTTCACCGGGGAGCTGTTTTTT
many | TRBJ2-1 | TRBD2 | TRBV28 | CASSLGTSGRRRSEQFF | TGTGCCAGCAGCCTAGGGACTAGCGGGAGGAGGAGGAGTGAGCAGTTCTTC
many | TRBJ1-1 | TRBD1 | TRBV18 | CASSREGQGVTEAFF | TGTGCCAGCTCGCGAGAAGGTCAGGGGGTCACTGAAGCTTTCTTT
. | TRBJ2-4 | . | TRBV2 | CASSEAGWDIQYF | TGTGCCAGCAGTGAAGCCGGGTGGGACATTCAGTACTTC
. | TRBJ2-3 | TRBD2 | TRBV5-1 | CASSGAPGLAGVMSTDTQYF | TGCGCCAGCAGCGGAGCGCCGGGACTAGCGGGAGTCATGAGCACAGATACGCAGTATTTT
. | TRBJ1-5 | . | TRBV19 | CASNLAGPANQPQHF | TGTGCCAGTAATCTCGCAGGGCCGGCGAATCAGCCCCAGCATTTT
many | TRBJ2-5 | . | TRBV7-2 | CASSFVQYQETQYF | TGTGCCAGCAGCTTCGTCCAGTACCAAGAGACCCAGTACTTC
many | TRBJ2-7 | . | TRBV7-2 | CASTPSWGLPYEQYF | TGTGCCAGCACGCCATCGTGGGGGCTACCCTACGAGCAGTACTTC
few | TRBJ2-2 | . | TRBV11-2 | CASSFATPGQVGELFF | TGTGCCAGCAGCTTCGCCACCCCGGGGCAAGTCGGGGAGCTGTTTTTT
many | TRBJ1-1 | TRBD1 | TRBV5-5 | CASSWTGKITEAFF | TGTGCCAGCAGCTGGACAGGGAAAATCACTGAAGCTTTCTTT
few | TRBJ1-1 | . | TRBV7-8 | CASSYGVQGGTEAFF | TGTGCCAGCAGTTATGGTGTACAGGGAGGGACTGAAGCTTTCTTT
. | TRBJ2-4 | . | TRBV5-5 | CASIPQGLNIQYF | TGTGCCAGCATCCCACAGGGTCTAAACATTCAGTACTTC
. | TRBJ1-3 | . | TRBV7-9 | CASSLGSPAGGNTIYF | TGTGCCAGCAGCTTAGGGTCCCCCGCGGGCGGAAACACCATATATTTT
few | TRBJ2-1 | . | TRBV24-1 | CATSDGNEQFF | TGTGCCACCAGTGACGGGAATGAGCAGTTCTTC
. | TRBJ1-2 | . | TRBV5-1 | CASSLRGEGFAGYTF | TGCGCCAGCAGCTTGAGGGGGGAGGGCTTTGCTGGCTACACCTTC
. | TRBJ2-7 | TRBD2 | TRBV9 | CASSVDWASGAYEQYF | TGTGCCAGCAGCGTAGATTGGGCTAGCGGTGCCTACGAGCAGTACTTC
. | TRBJ2-2 | TRBD1 | TRBV27 | CASTTGGRSGELFF | TGTGCCAGCACAACAGGGGGCAGATCGGGGGAGCTGTTTTTT